Below, 3 T cell receptor beta chains from the same sample are listed, as sequenced in a study of cytomegalovirus exposure and HLA in healthy donors. The study ran its PCR with 60 Vbeta and 13 Jbeta primers. Sequencing was performed with immunoSEQ multiplex PCR; in TCRdb, only in-frame clones are kept and a portion is missing. The sample records under 200,000 clones, 68% being singletons. Sequenced sample: PBMCs. The source is a woman in her 40s in good health and CMV-seropositive.

This clone was observed a few times. This chain joins TRBV28 and TRBJ1-3, with D possibly being TRBD1 (5 bases). There are 12 residues in the CDR3. Germline-derived CDR1 and CDR2 are MDHEN and SYDVKM. V was shortened by 7 bases and J by 8 bases, with 12 bases between the two germline ends. The CDR3 loop reads CASTHRGYTIYF. Written as DNA, the CDR3 is TGTGCCAGCACCCATAGGGGTTACACCATATATTTT.

The chain uses TRBV6-5 and TRBJ2-5, with a possible D match to TRBD2 (5 bases). Trimming took off 8 bases at V and 4 bases at J, with 8 bases between the two ends. The germline V gene has CDR1 MNHEY and CDR2 SVGAGI. CDR3 size: 11 residues. The CDR3 is CASSLGETQYF. The CDR3 nucleotides are TGTGCCAGCTCACTAGGAGAGACCCAGTACTTC.

The chain couples TRBV9 to TRBJ2-3; possibly TRBD2 for D (6 bases). In germline, CDR1 is SGDLS, CDR2 YYNGEE. The V and J ends lost 4 bases and 4 bases respectively, with 13 bases between them. The CDR3 is made up of 14 amino acids. The CDR3 loop reads CASSRVAVADTQYF. The CDR3 coding sequence is TGTGCCAGCAGCCGGGTAGCGGTGGCAGATACGCAGTATTTT.